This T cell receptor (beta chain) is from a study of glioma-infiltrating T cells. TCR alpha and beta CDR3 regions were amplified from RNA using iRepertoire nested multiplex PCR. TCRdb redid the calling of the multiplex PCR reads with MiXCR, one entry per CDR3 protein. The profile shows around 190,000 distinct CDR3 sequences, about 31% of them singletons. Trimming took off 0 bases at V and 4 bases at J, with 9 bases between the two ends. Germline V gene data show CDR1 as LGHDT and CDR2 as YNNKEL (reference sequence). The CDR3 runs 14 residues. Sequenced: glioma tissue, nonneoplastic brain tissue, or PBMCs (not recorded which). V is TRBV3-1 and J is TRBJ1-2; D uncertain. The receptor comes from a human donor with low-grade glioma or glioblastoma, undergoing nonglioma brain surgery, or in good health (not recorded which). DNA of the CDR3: TGTGCCAGCAGCCAAGATGAGGCTCGCTATGGCTACACCTTC. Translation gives CASSQDEARYGYTF. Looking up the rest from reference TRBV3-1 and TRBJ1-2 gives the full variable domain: DTAVSQTPKYLVTQMGNDKSIKCEQNLGHDTMYWYKQDSKKFLKIMFSYNNKELIINETVPNRFSPKSPDKAHLNLHINSLELGDSAVYFCASSQDEARYGYTFGSGTRLTVV.